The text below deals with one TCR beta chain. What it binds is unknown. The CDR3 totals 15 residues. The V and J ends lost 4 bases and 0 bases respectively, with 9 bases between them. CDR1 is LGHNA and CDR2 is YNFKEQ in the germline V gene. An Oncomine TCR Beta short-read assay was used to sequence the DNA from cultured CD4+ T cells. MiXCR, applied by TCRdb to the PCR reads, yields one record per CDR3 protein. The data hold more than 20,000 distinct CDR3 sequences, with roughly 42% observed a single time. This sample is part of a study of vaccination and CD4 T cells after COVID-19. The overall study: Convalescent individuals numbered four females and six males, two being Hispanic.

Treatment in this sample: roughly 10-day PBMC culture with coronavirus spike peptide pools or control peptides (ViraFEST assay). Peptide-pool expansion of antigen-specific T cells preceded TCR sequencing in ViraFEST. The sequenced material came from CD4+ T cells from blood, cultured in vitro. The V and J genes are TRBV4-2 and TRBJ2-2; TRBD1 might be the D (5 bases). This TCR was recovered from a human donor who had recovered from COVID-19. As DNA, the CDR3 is TGTGCCAGCAGCCCGCTAGGGGCGAACACCGGGGAGCTGTTTTTT. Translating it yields CASSPLGANTGELFF.